This TCR beta chain was identified during a study of blood T cell repertoires in COVID-19. The method was immunoSEQ multiplex PCR; TCRdb's version includes in-frame clones alone and lacks a portion of them. The sample lists 140,000 to 150,000 clones, more than 85% occurring once. Germline V gives CDR1 GTSNPN, CDR2 SVGIG (reference sequence). Trimming left V 2 bases short and J 4 bases short, with 20 bases between. The CDR3 is made up of 16 amino acids. This sequence joins TRBV30 and TRBJ1-2, with D hard to call. This TCR came from a man in his sixties with active or convalescent COVID-19. The sample was peripheral blood. CDR3 bases: TGTGCCTGGAGTAAAGAAGCTTCCCGACGCGGCTATGGCTACACCTTC. As protein: CAWSKEASRRGYGYTF.